The rows below give T cell receptor beta chains drawn from one sample of a study of CD8 T cells in ankylosing spondylitis. TCRdb re-derived calls from the 5' RACE reads in MiXCR, one entry per CDR3 protein. Of 100,000 to 150,000 distinct CDR3 sequences listed, 9.3% are singletons. Sequenced material: blood, either unsorted or a sorted T cell fraction (not recorded which). The receptors derive from a male donor with ankylosing spondylitis or in good health (not recorded which). CDR3s include the opening cysteine and the closing phenylalanine or tryptophan. D genes are given only for firm matches.

CDR3aa: CASSSSGANVLTF; d_gene: NA; len: 13; j_gene: TRBJ2-6; v_gene: TRBV12-3/TRBV12-4
CDR3aa: CASSLVFSGMGNEQFF; d_gene: TRBD2; len: 16; j_gene: TRBJ2-1; v_gene: TRBV7-2
CDR3aa: CASSFDRERSNEQFF; d_gene: NA; len: 15; j_gene: TRBJ2-1; v_gene: TRBV7-7
CDR3aa: CASSDYGGGGTQYF; d_gene: NA; len: 14; j_gene: TRBJ2-5; v_gene: TRBV2
CDR3aa: CASSSAGTSGSQDEQFF; d_gene: TRBD2; len: 17; j_gene: TRBJ2-1; v_gene: TRBV2
CDR3aa: CSVKVLAGPDTQYF; d_gene: TRBD2; len: 14; j_gene: TRBJ2-3; v_gene: TRBV29-1
CDR3aa: CASSFLAGKTYNEQFF; d_gene: TRBD2; len: 16; j_gene: TRBJ2-1; v_gene: TRBV7-2
CDR3aa: CASNLPPGQEAFF; d_gene: NA; len: 13; j_gene: TRBJ1-1; v_gene: TRBV28
CDR3aa: CASSKQGSTGELFF; d_gene: NA; len: 14; j_gene: TRBJ2-2; v_gene: TRBV7-9
CDR3aa: CSVEGTSGRQRFF; d_gene: TRBD2; len: 13; j_gene: TRBJ2-1; v_gene: TRBV29-1
CDR3aa: CASSYRTGMNTEAFF; d_gene: TRBD1; len: 15; j_gene: TRBJ1-1; v_gene: TRBV5-5
CDR3aa: CSATDRGSYEQYF; d_gene: TRBD1; len: 13; j_gene: TRBJ2-7; v_gene: TRBV20-1
CDR3aa: CASSRGTSVYNEQFF; d_gene: TRBD2; len: 15; j_gene: TRBJ2-1; v_gene: TRBV6-2/TRBV6-3
CDR3aa: CASSEGTYAGDTQYF; d_gene: NA; len: 15; j_gene: TRBJ2-3; v_gene: TRBV5-1
CDR3aa: CSARVSGGNDNSPLHF; d_gene: TRBD1; len: 16; j_gene: TRBJ1-6; v_gene: TRBV20-1
CDR3aa: CASSPSLEGRLTGAFF; d_gene: NA; len: 16; j_gene: TRBJ1-1; v_gene: TRBV5-1
CDR3aa: CSARVQMATQRQETQYF; d_gene: NA; len: 17; j_gene: TRBJ2-5; v_gene: TRBV20-1
CDR3aa: CASRTDTNYGYTF; d_gene: NA; len: 13; j_gene: TRBJ1-2; v_gene: TRBV12-3/TRBV12-4
CDR3aa: CASSFDRDNEQFF; d_gene: TRBD1; len: 13; j_gene: TRBJ2-1; v_gene: TRBV5-1
CDR3aa: CASSLAVAGEDEQYF; d_gene: NA; len: 15; j_gene: TRBJ2-7; v_gene: TRBV5-1
CDR3aa: CSARHQKSSYNSPLHF; d_gene: NA; len: 16; j_gene: TRBJ1-6; v_gene: TRBV20-1